This TCR beta chain was recorded in a study of blood T cell repertoires in COVID-19 (dated by TCRdb to between 2020 and 2021). Some background on the complete study: The collaborator samples originated in the United States, Italy and Spain and spanned the acute and convalescent phases of COVID-19. The repertoires were made available in a free public database intended to serve as a resource for research on the immune response to SARS-CoV-2. The sample metadata nearly always contained a de-identified subject ID, COVID-19 status, age in years and sex. The samples were drawn from the first 160 participants of the ongoing ImmuneRACE study and from 1,254 subjects provided by 6 global collaborators. Subjects who had been exposed to COVID-19, were actively infected with it, or had recovered from it provided the deeply sampled blood TCRbeta repertoires that made up the dataset. Where HLA class I and class II types were available, the types were taken from metadata supplied by the sample provider, not from assay-based typing. The prospective study material was composed of cDNA or gDNA derived from T cells, B-cell-depleted T cells, or PBMCs. The study at large found these results: Clinical and demographic metadata were provided uncurated, with the amount varying by source and participant.

One collaborating source in Seattle enrolled patients while the patients were actively infected and followed the patients over time throughout the course of disease. Each collaborating institution followed its own protocols to collect whole blood in K2EDTA tubes. For TCRbeta analysis, collaborators shipped samples as frozen whole blood, isolated PBMCs, or DNA extracted from either of those sample types. CDR1 and CDR2 were assigned from the germline V gene (reference sequence) as LNHDA and SQIVND. The V and J ends are trimmed by 1 base and 0 bases, leaving 13 bases between them. The CDR3 runs 17 amino acids, cysteine and phenylalanine included. Of all the DNA, just the CDR3 is kept, 51 bases in frame from base 1. TCRbeta CDR3 regions were amplified from genomic DNA by means of the immunoSEQ Assay, a bias-controlled multiplex PCR. Regarding the original processing steps: Nucleated cell counts per sample were estimated from amplification of reference gene primers within the assay. Sequence reads were collapsed and filtered to measure the absolute abundance of every unique TCRbeta CDR3 rearrangement. For each sample, productive Simpson clonality was calculated as the square root of Simpson's diversity index across productive rearrangements. TCRdb holds this immuneACCESS table with in-frame rearrangements only. Some clones are missing; in checked studies, unresolved V genes explain under half, and the rest has no known cause. V and J calls and clone size are copied from that table; D and trimming were computed from the DNA. In this sample the table shows about 300,000 clones, 65% to 85% of which occur a single time. The ten largest account for 1.4% to 1.5% of the sample.

This clone has only one observation. Its antigen target is currently unknown. No base quality values were provided; no much bigger clone lies one nucleotide off. The chain is assembled from TRBV19 and TRBJ1-5, with TRBD1 tentatively as D gene (6 bases match). Sequencing was performed on peripheral blood. The TCR originated in a human donor with COVID-19, enrolled during active disease. The donor label of this sample is uncertain. The sequence in DNA is TGTGCCAGTAGTATAGGGGACATCGGCTATAGCAATCAGCCCCAGCATTTT. Its coded protein is CASSIGDIGYSNQPQHF. Reference TRBV19 and TRBJ1-5 proteins supply the regions before and after the CDR3; the full variable domain is: DGGITQSPKYLFRKEGQNVTLSCEQNLNHDAMYWYRQDPGQGLRLIYYSQIVNDFQKGDIAEGYSVSREKKESFPLTVTSAQKNPTAFYLCASSIGDIGYSNQPQHFGDGTRLSIL.